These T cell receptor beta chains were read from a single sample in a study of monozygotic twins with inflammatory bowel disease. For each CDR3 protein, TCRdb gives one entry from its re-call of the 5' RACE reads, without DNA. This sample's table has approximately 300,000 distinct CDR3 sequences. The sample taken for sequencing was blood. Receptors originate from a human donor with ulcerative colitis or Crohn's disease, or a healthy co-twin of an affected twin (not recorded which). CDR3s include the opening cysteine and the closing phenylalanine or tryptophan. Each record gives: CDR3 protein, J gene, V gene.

CDR3aa: CASSLVDGYDTEAFF; j_gene: TRBJ1-1; v_gene: TRBV7-9
CDR3aa: CASSKPGLAGPTDTQYF; j_gene: TRBJ2-3; v_gene: TRBV5-1
CDR3aa: CASSATNRGISYEQYF; j_gene: TRBJ2-7; v_gene: TRBV5-1
CDR3aa: CATSRVTEGNTIYF; j_gene: TRBJ1-3; v_gene: TRBV15
CDR3aa: CASSTQNSPLHF; j_gene: TRBJ1-6; v_gene: TRBV6-6
CDR3aa: CASSPVNRDRRGTEAFF; j_gene: TRBJ1-1; v_gene: TRBV18
CDR3aa: CASSSPGQGRQPQHF; j_gene: TRBJ1-5; v_gene: TRBV27
CDR3aa: CASRKMDSISTDTQYF; j_gene: TRBJ2-3; v_gene: TRBV11-2
CDR3aa: CSARDLGTSGDTGELFF; j_gene: TRBJ2-2; v_gene: TRBV20-1
CDR3aa: CSAPRGSYEQYF; j_gene: TRBJ2-7; v_gene: TRBV20-1
CDR3aa: CASSQAAGGFSEQYF; j_gene: TRBJ2-7; v_gene: TRBV14
CDR3aa: CATSRDLDSGKVGEQYF; j_gene: TRBJ2-7; v_gene: TRBV15
CDR3aa: CASSLNQANTGELFF; j_gene: TRBJ2-2; v_gene: TRBV7-2
CDR3aa: CASSLEGSIYNEQFF; j_gene: TRBJ2-1; v_gene: TRBV7-9
CDR3aa: CASSPVEAGDRVYGYTF; j_gene: TRBJ1-2; v_gene: TRBV5-1
CDR3aa: CASRTKTSGRKRELFF; j_gene: TRBJ2-2; v_gene: TRBV6-1
CDR3aa: CATSDSIGSRDGYTF; j_gene: TRBJ1-2; v_gene: TRBV24-1
CDR3aa: CASSLGGQSYGYTF; j_gene: TRBJ1-2; v_gene: TRBV5-1
CDR3aa: CSARGLLGGNEQFF; j_gene: TRBJ2-1; v_gene: TRBV20-1
CDR3aa: CRGQTGTNEKLFF; j_gene: TRBJ1-4; v_gene: TRBV20-1
CDR3aa: CASSSIPRRETQYF; j_gene: TRBJ2-5; v_gene: TRBV7-8
CDR3aa: CSARRGSGSNEQYF; j_gene: TRBJ2-7; v_gene: TRBV20-1
CDR3aa: CASSLILGTRFF; j_gene: TRBJ2-1; v_gene: TRBV27
CDR3aa: CASSLVLPIEKLFF; j_gene: TRBJ1-4; v_gene: TRBV7-8
CDR3aa: CASSLGGPGQGLYSNQPQHF; j_gene: TRBJ1-5; v_gene: TRBV5-6